The T cell receptor (beta chain) described here comes from a study of T cells after yellow fever vaccination. CDR1 is SEHNR and CDR2 is FQNEAQ in the germline V gene (reference sequence). V lost 0 bases and J lost 12, with 20 bases in between. The CDR3 spans 15 residues. In its sample, this clonotype was seen a few times. TCRdb re-called the 5' RACE reads through MiXCR, storing one row per CDR3 protein. The data show approximately 300,000 distinct CDR3 sequences, 8.5% to 10% seen once. This receptor was obtained from a man younger than 35 who received the YFV17D yellow fever vaccine. This chain joins TRBV7-9 and TRBJ1-1, with a tentative D call TRBD1 (6 bases). The material sequenced was PBMCs, taken on the day of the first yellow fever vaccination. CDR3 loop: CASSLARPGASRTFF. The CDR3, as DNA: TGTGCCAGCAGCTTAGCGAGGCCAGGGGCTTCCCGAACTTTCTTT. The whole variable domain, remainder taken from reference TRBV7-9 and TRBJ1-1, is DTGVSQNPRHKITKRGQNVTFRCDPISEHNRLYWYRQTLGQGPEFLTYFQNEAQLEKSRLLSDRFSAERPKGSFSTLEIQRTEQGDSAMYLCASSLARPGASRTFFGQGTRLTVV.